The 6 T cell receptor beta chains below were found in one sample sequenced in a study of shared clonotypes between healthy human individuals. This table comes from immunoSEQ multiplex PCR, and its TCRdb copy is limited to in-frame clones, with some not included. The table records 1.5 million to 2.5 million clones, about 95% of them present only once. CD8 cells classed as naive were CD45RO-negative and positively selected for CCR7, excluding terminally differentiated effector memory CD45RA+ cells. Sequencing was carried out using naive CD8+ T cells sorted from blood. Every receptor here comes from a man between 18 and 29 years old in good health.

J is TRBJ2-2 and V is TRBV6-5; tentative D call: TRBD1 (8 bases). The CDR3 length is 14 residues. Per the germline V gene, CDR1 is MNHEY and CDR2 is SVGAGI. The V and J ends lost 6 bases and 6 bases respectively, with 14 bases between them. The CDR3 DNA reads TGTGCCAGCAGCCTTACAGGGGGGGCCGGGGAGCTGTTTTTT. Translated, it gives CASSLTGGAGELFF.

The V call is TRBV4-1, the J call TRBJ2-7; the match to TRBD1 covers 9 bases. CDR3 length: 18 amino acids. The V gene's germline CDR1 is MGHRA and CDR2 YSYEKL. V shed 1 base and J 0 bases; nucleotides not matched to a gene: 10. This chain's CDR3 is CASSQAMTGTGSSYEQYF. The CDR3 region has the DNA TGCGCCAGCAGCCAAGCCATGACCGGGACAGGGAGCTCCTACGAGCAGTACTTC.

CDR3 region: CASSYILTGPDGRANVLTF. Written as DNA, the CDR3 is TGTGCCAGCAGCTACATTCTTACGGGGCCGGACGGCCGGGCCAACGTCCTGACTTTC. The chain has TRBV11-3 and TRBJ2-6; perhaps D is TRBD1 or TRBD2 (5 bases each). The CDR3 is 19 amino acids. Germline CDR1 reads SGHNT; CDR2 reads YENEEA. The V end lost 4 bases, the J end lost 5 bases, and 24 bases lay between the germline ends.

Of note for this clone: This sample includes further DNA sequences coding for the same CDR3. The chain uses TRBV4-1 and TRBJ2-1, with 9 bases fitting TRBD2. CDR3 length equals 15 residues. J gave up 2 bases and V 4 bases, and 3 bases lay outside the gene matches. Germline-derived CDR1 and CDR2 are MGHRA and YSYEKL. CDR3 sequence reads: CASSLRLAAYNEQFF. CDR3 DNA: TGCGCCAGCAGCCTGCGACTAGCGGCCTACAATGAGCAGTTCTTC.

This chain joins TRBV6-1 and TRBJ1-1; 7 bases map to TRBD1. The germline V gene has CDR1 MNHNS and CDR2 SASEGT. The CDR3 is 14 amino acids. With 6 bases clipped from V and 4 bases from J, the junction kept 8 bases outside the gene matches. CDR3 sequence (DNA): TGTGCCAGCAGCGATACAGGGGTGGGCACTGAAGCTTTCTTT. It encodes CASSDTGVGTEAFF.

The chain links TRBV19 to TRBJ2-1; D is perhaps TRBD1 or TRBD2 (6 bases each). Trimming cost V 7 bases and J 3 bases, with 16 bases left between them. The CDR3 has 15 amino acids. From germline, CDR1 is LNHDA and CDR2 SQIVND (reference sequence). The CDR3 is CASMLKGGHYNEQFF. The CDR3 DNA reads TGTGCCAGTATGCTTAAAGGGGGGCACTACAATGAGCAGTTCTTC.